This TCR beta chain was profiled in a study of patients and donors after allogeneic stem cell transplantation. TCRdb analysed the RT-PCR reads with MiXCR anew, one entry per CDR3 protein. The table has approximately 250,000 distinct CDR3 sequences, 14% seen once. The CDR3 loop spans 15 amino acids. Germline V gene lookup returns CDR1 MDHEN and CDR2 SYDVKM. Trimming left V 8 bases short and J 5 bases short, with 22 bases between. The J gene is TRBJ2-7, the V gene TRBV28; perhaps TRBD2 as D (5 bases). The TCR originated in a human donor who was either an allogeneic HSCT recipient or a stem cell or donor lymphocyte infusion donor (not recorded which). It is not recorded whose cells these are; they may come from a transplant donor. Sequenced: blood, either unsorted or a sorted T cell fraction (not recorded which). CDR3 sequence: CASRLQTRGMDEQYF. CDR3 nucleotides: TGTGCCAGCCGACTCCAGACGCGAGGGATGGACGAGCAGTACTTC.